The rows below give T cell receptor beta chains drawn from one sample of a study of blood T cell repertoires in COVID-19. The assay was immunoSEQ multiplex PCR, and TCRdb's table has in-frame clones only and misses some. The repertoire holds approximately 110,000 clones, with about 85% as singletons. Input material: peripheral blood. All receptors derive from a human donor in a cohort sampled during active COVID-19. The conserved cysteine and the conserved F or W are not part of the CDR3 here.

>TRBJ2-5|TRBV19
ASSSSGGETQY
>TRBJ2-7|TRBV6-5
ASQINWDRVYEQY
>TRBJ2-3|TRBV7-9
ASSPTQDTQY
>TRBJ1-1|TRBV11-2
ASSYQMGATEAF
>TRBJ2-1|TRBV7-3
ASSRAQGIGHNEQF
>TRBJ2-4|TRBV5-1
ASSSTMAKNIQY
>TRBJ2-3|TRBV2
APRGQGSDTQY
>TRBJ1-2|TRBV28
ASSFPGGYGYT
>TRBJ1-2|TRBV2
ASSGPGQTYGYT
>TRBJ1-4|TRBV30
AWSVRGWEKLF
>TRBJ2-1|TRBV24-1
ATSDLPGQGKNNEQF
>TRBJ1-6|TRBV7-2
ASILDSGRANSPLH
>TRBJ1-4|TRBV19
ASSTGGMEKLF
>TRBJ1-5|TRBV28
ASSLRGAGQPQH
>TRBJ1-2|TRBV28
ASSRPRWGRLTNYGYT
>TRBJ2-2|TRBV4-3
ASSQEIQGGTGELF
>TRBJ1-4|TRBV28
ASTLGGGGEKLF
>TRBJ1-6|TRBV6-5
ASGTGAFGSPLH
>TRBJ1-2|TRBV19
ASSTGTGRQNGYT
>TRBJ2-1|TRBV6-1
ASSEIDRGANNEQF
>TRBJ2-7|TRBV7-9
ASSLGLAKSEQY
>TRBJ1-1|TRBV3-1/TRBV3-2
ASSQEVGQAPLGAF